A single sample is the source of the 27 T cell receptor beta chains below, sequenced in a study of OX40 agonist ivuxolimab in advanced cancers. TCRdb keeps only in-frame clones here, not all; method: immunoSEQ multiplex PCR. The sample carries 70,000 to 95,000 clones, just over 85% recorded once. The sequences come from CD4+ or CD8+ T cells sorted from blood, collected in a trial of the OX40 agonist ivuxolimab. These receptor sequences come from an adult with an advanced solid tumor such as melanoma, head and neck, liver or kidney cancer.

J is TRBJ1-6 and V is TRBV4-2; no clear D gene. Looked up from germline, CDR1 is LGHNA and CDR2 is YNFKEQ. The CDR3 sequence is 17 residues long. V was trimmed by 0 bases and J by 0 bases, leaving 9 bases between them. The CDR3: CASSQDIPSSYNSPLHF. CDR3 in DNA: TGTGCCAGCAGCCAAGATATACCGAGCTCCTATAATTCACCCCTCCACTTT.

The chain is built from TRBV5-5 and TRBJ1-1; D is possibly TRBD1 (6 bases). Trimming cost V 0 bases and J 9 bases, with 18 bases left between them. Germline V gives CDR1 SGHKS, CDR2 YYEKEE (reference sequence). CDR3 length equals 15 residues. The CDR3 coding sequence is TGTGCCAGCAGCTTGGCCGGGACATCCCAAATGAAAGCTTTCTTT. Its protein is CASSLAGTSQMKAFF.

This clone has just one count. The chain combines TRBV20-1 with TRBJ2-7; D is undetermined. The V and J ends lost 0 bases and 8 bases respectively, with 8 bases between them. Germline V lookup: CDR1 DFQATT, CDR2 SNEGSKA (reference sequence). The length of the CDR3 is 11 residues. CDR3 coding DNA: TGCAGTGCTAGAGATTCCCACCAGCAGTACTTC. Translated: CSARDSHQQYF.

This sequence joins TRBV4-2 and TRBJ1-6, with TRBD1 as a possible D gene (6 bases). Germline V lookup: CDR1 LGHNA, CDR2 YNFKEQ. Trimming pared 0 bases from V and 6 bases from J, leaving 15 bases between. The CDR3 loop spans 17 amino acids. CDR3 sequence reads: CASSQDATGKGNSPLHF. In DNA, the CDR3 is TGTGCCAGCAGCCAAGATGCGACAGGAAAGGGTAATTCACCCCTCCACTTT.

The rearrangement links TRBV19 to TRBJ2-7; 7 positions match TRBD2. The CDR3 totals 15 residues. V trimming: 6 bases; J trimming: 4 bases; junction bases outside the gene matches: 12. Germline V CDR1 and CDR2: LNHDA, SQIVND (reference sequence). The chain's CDR3 is CASRRSGIERYEQYF. CDR3 DNA sequence: TGTGCCAGTAGGAGAAGCGGGATTGAAAGGTACGAGCAGTACTTC.

V gene TRBV5-6 combines with J gene TRBJ2-7; TRBD1 matches at 7 bases. The CDR3 runs to 15 residues. Germline CDR1 and CDR2: SGHDT and YYEEEE. V shed 6 bases and J 0 bases; nucleotides not matched to a gene: 9. CDR3 coding DNA: TGTGCCAGCACTAACTTCCGGGACAGCTCCTACGAGCAGTACTTC. Translation: CASTNFRDSSYEQYF. Full variable domain (remainder filled in from reference TRBV5-6 and TRBJ2-7): DAGVTQSPTHLIKTRGQQVTLRCSPKSGHDTVSWYQQALGQGPQFIFQYYEEEERQRGNFPDRFSGHQFPNYSSELNVNALLLGDSALYLCASTNFRDSSYEQYFGPGTRLTVT.

The chain uses TRBV10-3 and TRBJ2-5; D is uncertain. Germline CDR1 and CDR2: ENHRY and SYGVKD. The CDR3 is 10 amino acids. The V end lost 8 bases, the J end lost 0 bases, and 1 base lay between the germline ends. The CDR3 sequence is CAIYQETQYF. CDR3 nucleotide sequence: TGTGCCATCTACCAAGAGACCCAGTACTTC.

This chain connects TRBV28 to TRBJ2-5, with 8 bases fitting TRBD1. V trimming: 3 bases; J trimming: 5 bases; junction bases outside the gene matches: 2. This CDR3 has 13 residues. Looked up from germline, CDR1 is MDHEN and CDR2 is SYDVKM. CDR3 DNA sequence: TGTGCCAGCAGTTTGCAGGGGGCGGAGACCCAGTACTTC. This translates into CASSLQGAETQYF.

The chain recombines TRBV12-5 with TRBJ2-5; TRBD1 agrees at 7 bases. CDR3 length: 15 residues. From germline, CDR1 is LGHNT and CDR2 FRNRAP. Trimming removed 6 bases from V and 5 bases from J; junction bases left unmatched: 12. CDR3 protein: CASGLGQTLGETQYF. CDR3 in DNA: TGTGCTAGTGGACTGGGACAGACCCTAGGGGAGACCCAGTACTTC.

The chain uses TRBV7-2 and TRBJ1-3; D is perhaps TRBD1 (5 bases). The CDR3 sequence is 15 residues long. V was pared by 1 base and J by 3 bases, with 10 bases between. Germline values: CDR1 SGHTA, CDR2 FQGNSA. The CDR3 here is CASSLGSGSGNTIYF. The CDR3 bases are TGTGCCAGCAGCTTAGGTTCAGGGAGTGGAAACACCATATATTTT.

The rearrangement links TRBV18 to TRBJ2-7, with 7 bases lining up with TRBD1. The V and J ends lost 3 bases and 2 bases, in that order; junction bases with no gene match: 4. This CDR3 is 14 amino acids long. Germline CDR1 reads KGHSH; CDR2 reads LQKENI. CDR3 nucleotide sequence: TGTGCCAGCTCACCCCGGGACAGACCCTACGAGCAGTACTTC. As protein: CASSPRDRPYEQYF.

V is TRBV28 and J is TRBJ2-1; 8 nucleotides match TRBD1. The CDR3 is made up of 18 amino acids. The germline gives CDR1 MDHEN, CDR2 SYDVKM. J gave up 4 bases and V 5 bases, and 16 bases lay outside the gene matches. DNA for the CDR3: TGTGCCAGCAGTGATATCCGACACGGGACAGGTACATACAATGAGCAGTTCTTC. It translates to CASSDIRHGTGTYNEQFF.

The rearrangement joins TRBV5-1 to TRBJ2-7, with 7 bases that match TRBD2. The germline V gene has CDR1 SGHRS and CDR2 YFSETQ. The CDR3 runs 17 residues. The ends lost 1 base at V and 3 bases at J; junction bases unmatched: 13. The CDR3 DNA reads TGCGCCAGCAGCTTGAGGGAGCGGGGCAGTCTTGTCTACGAGCAGTACTTC. It codes for CASSLRERGSLVYEQYF.

The J gene is TRBJ2-7, the V gene TRBV27; 7 bases are a match to TRBD2. CDR1 and CDR2 (germline): MNHEY, SMNVEV (reference sequence). The length of the CDR3 is 17 residues. V shed 3 bases, J shed 5 bases, and the junction held 16 bases outside the gene matches. CDR3 loop: CASSLRTSSAWFHEQYF. CDR3 bases: TGTGCCAGCAGTTTGCGGACTAGTTCGGCGTGGTTCCACGAGCAGTACTTC.

The gene calls are TRBV21-1 and TRBJ2-7; the tabulated D call, TRBD2, remains unverified against the DNA. TRBV21-1 is listed as a pseudogene. The CDR3 extends over 18 amino acids. The CDR3: CASSKVRRPSLSPYEQYF. CDR3 nucleotides: TGTGCCAGCAGCAAAGTACGGCGGCCATCTCTCTCTCCCTACGAGCAGTACTTC.

CDR3: CASSLSGGGEEDTQYF. In nucleotides, the CDR3 is TGTGCCAGCAGCTTAAGCGGCGGGGGGGAGGAAGATACGCAGTATTTT. The gene calls are TRBV7-3 and TRBJ2-3; 9 positions match TRBD2. CDR3 length equals 16 residues. CDR1 is SGHTA and CDR2 is FQGTGA in the germline V gene. V shed 1 base and J 5 bases; nucleotides not matched to a gene: 7.

This clone was seen only once. This chain joins TRBV7-8 and TRBJ2-3, with TRBD1 matching over 10 bases. Germline CDR1 SGHVS, CDR2 FQNEAQ. With V trimmed by 4 bases and J by 0 bases, 10 bases remained unmatched. This CDR3 has 18 residues. The CDR3 here is CASSWSRVTGGSTDTQYF. The CDR3, as DNA: TGTGCCAGCAGCTGGTCAAGGGTGACAGGGGGCAGCACAGATACGCAGTATTTT.

The rearrangement joins TRBV5-1 to TRBJ1-2; D unclear. The CDR3 is 14 amino acids. Looked up from germline, CDR1 is SGHRS and CDR2 is YFSETQ. Trimming cost V 1 base and J 5 bases, with 12 bases left between them. This CDR3 reads CASSLWEVSYGYTF. CDR3 coding DNA: TGCGCCAGCAGCTTGTGGGAGGTATCATATGGCTACACCTTC.

The V gene is TRBV21-1, the J gene TRBJ1-4; the D call of TRBD1 is as the table states it, not checked on the DNA. TRBV21-1 is labeled a pseudogene. There are 16 residues in the CDR3. CDR3 region: CASSFRQGVDWEKLFF. The CDR3 coding sequence is TGTGCCAGCAGCTTTCGACAGGGCGTGGATTGGGAAAAACTGTTTTTT.

This chain joins TRBV28 and TRBJ1-4; 7 bases line up with TRBD1. Germline V lookup: CDR1 MDHEN, CDR2 SYDVKM. The J segment lost 4 bases and the V segment lost 2 bases, leaving 4 bases of the junction unmatched. The CDR3 is 15 amino acids. The CDR3 spells CASSLGDRRNEKLFF. The CDR3 DNA is TGTGCCAGCAGTTTAGGGGACAGACGTAATGAAAAACTGTTTTTT.

The chain combines TRBV18 with TRBJ2-3; 15 bases are a match to TRBD2. V dropped 2 bases and J dropped 2; count of bases not matched to a gene: 8. CDR3 size: 19 residues. Looked up from germline, CDR1 is KGHSH and CDR2 is LQKENI. CDR3 bases: TGTGCCAGCTCACCAGGCGGACTAGCGGGAGGGCGGGTCACAGATACGCAGTATTTT. Translation gives CASSPGGLAGGRVTDTQYF.

V gene TRBV5-5 combines with J gene TRBJ1-5; 7 nucleotides match TRBD1. CDR3 length equals 17 residues. V shed 2 bases and J 0 bases; nucleotides not matched to a gene: 8. Germline CDR1 reads SGHKS; CDR2 reads YYEKEE (reference sequence). CDR3 DNA sequence: TGTGCCAGCAGCTTACTACCCGGGACAGTTAGCAATCAGCCCCAGCATTTT. It specifies CASSLLPGTVSNQPQHF.

V usage is TRBV7-7 and J usage is TRBJ2-1; 7 positions agree with TRBD2. The V gene end was trimmed by 5 bases and the J gene end by 6 bases; junction bases not matched to a gene: 16. CDR1 is SSHAT and CDR2 is FNYEAQ in the germline V gene (reference sequence). The CDR3 consists of 17 residues. Written as DNA, the CDR3 is TGTGCCAGCAGCGCCCAACCTCTCGCGGGAGCTACCAATGAGCAGTTCTTC. Protein: CASSAQPLAGATNEQFF.

The rearrangement joins TRBV2 to TRBJ2-3; no reliable D call. The CDR3 length is 12 residues. CDR1 and CDR2 (germline): SNHLY, FYNNEI. Trimming pared 6 bases from V and 2 bases from J, leaving 6 bases between. The CDR3 DNA is TGTGCCAGCAGAGGCGACACAGATACGCAGTATTTT. Its protein is CASRGDTDTQYF.

This clone was counted a single time. J is TRBJ2-7 and V is TRBV7-2; TRBD1 is a possible D gene (5 bases). This CDR3 is built from 13 residues. V was cut by 5 bases and J by 2 bases, with 10 bases left in between. Germline V lookup: CDR1 SGHTA, CDR2 FQGNSA. The CDR3 protein is CASSPVGAYEQYF. The CDR3, as DNA: TGTGCCAGCAGCCCAGTAGGGGCCTACGAGCAGTACTTC.

This clone was recorded once. The chain recombines TRBV7-2 with TRBJ2-3, with unresolved D. Germline CDR1 reads SGHTA; CDR2 reads FQGNSA. With 5 bases removed from V and 4 bases from J, the gap between germline ends came to 13 bases. The CDR3 is 14 amino acids. DNA for the CDR3: TGTGCCAGCAGCCGGGCTCTAAGGGCAGATACGCAGTATTTT. It translates to CASSRALRADTQYF.

The CDR3 here is CASSLGLAGGRTQYF. The CDR3 DNA reads TGCGCCAGCAGCTTAGGACTAGCGGGGGGGCGGACCCAGTACTTC. The chain has TRBV5-1 and TRBJ2-5, with TRBD2 matching 15 bases. The CDR3 extends over 15 amino acids. The J segment lost 7 bases and the V segment lost 2 bases, leaving 3 bases of the junction unmatched. CDR1 is SGHRS and CDR2 is YFSETQ in the germline V gene. Supplemented by reference TRBV5-1 and TRBJ2-5, the full variable domain reads KAGVTQTPRYLIKTRGQQVTLSCSPISGHRSVSWYQQTPGQGLQFLFEYFSETQRNKGNFPGRFSGRQFSNSRSEMNVSTLELGDSALYLCASSLGLAGGRTQYFGPGTRLLVL.